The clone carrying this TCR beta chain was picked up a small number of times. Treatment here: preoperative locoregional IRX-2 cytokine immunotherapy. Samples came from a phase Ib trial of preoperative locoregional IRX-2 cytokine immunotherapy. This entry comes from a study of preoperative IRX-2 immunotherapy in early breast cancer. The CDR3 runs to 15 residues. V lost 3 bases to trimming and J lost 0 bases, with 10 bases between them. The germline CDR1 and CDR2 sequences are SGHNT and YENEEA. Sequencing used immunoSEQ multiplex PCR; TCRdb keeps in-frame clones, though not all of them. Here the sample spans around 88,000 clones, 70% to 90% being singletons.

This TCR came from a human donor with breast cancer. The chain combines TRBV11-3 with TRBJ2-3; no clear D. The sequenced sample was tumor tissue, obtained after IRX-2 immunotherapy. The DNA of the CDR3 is TGTGCCAGCAGCTTCCGGATGGAGAGCACAGATACGCAGTATTTT. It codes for CASSFRMESTDTQYF.